A single sample is the source of the 28 T cell receptor beta chains below, sequenced in a study of shared clonotypes between healthy human individuals. Profiled with immunoSEQ multiplex PCR; TCRdb holds only in-frame clones, not every one. The sample contains approximately 100,000 clones, about 67% of which appear only once. Source material: memory CD8+ T cells sorted from blood. Specified subset: CD45RO+ cells pooled with CCR7-negative TemRA cells. All receptors derive from a woman aged 25 to 39 in good health.

The chain combines TRBV27 with TRBJ2-2; 10 positions agree with TRBD2. This CDR3 is built from 16 residues. The V segment lost 5 bases and the J segment 1 base; nucleotides outside the gene matches: 4. Germline CDR1 and CDR2: MNHEY and SMNVEV (reference sequence). For the CDR3, the DNA is TGTGCCAGCAGTCAAACTAGCGGGGAGAACACCGGGGAGCTGTTTTTT. It specifies CASSQTSGENTGELFF.

There are many counts of this clone. The CDR3 sequence is CASSLVGEANYGYTF. DNA of the CDR3: TGTGCCAGCAGCCTTGTAGGGGAGGCTAACTATGGCTACACCTTC. V usage is TRBV5-6 and J usage is TRBJ1-2; perhaps TRBD1 as D (5 bases). Germline CDR1 SGHDT, CDR2 YYEEEE. Deletions cut 4 bases from V and 0 bases from J, with 13 bases between. The CDR3 runs 15 residues. Full variable domain (missing parts from reference TRBV5-6 and TRBJ1-2): DAGVTQSPTHLIKTRGQQVTLRCSPKSGHDTVSWYQQALGQGPQFIFQYYEEEERQRGNFPDRFSGHQFPNYSSELNVNALLLGDSALYLCASSLVGEANYGYTFGSGTRLTVV.

This clone was observed a few times. CDR3: CASRAGTGETDTQYF. The CDR3 region has the DNA TGCGCCAGCAGGGCCGGGACAGGGGAAACAGATACGCAGTATTTT. V is TRBV10-1 and J is TRBJ2-3; 10 bases agree with TRBD1. V shed 6 bases and J 3 bases; nucleotides not matched to a gene: 6. CDR1 WNHNN and CDR2 SYGVQD come from the germline V gene (reference sequence). CDR3 length equals 15 residues.

The CDR3 region has the DNA TGTGCCAGCACCTCCCCCGCGGGAGGGCCGCACGAGCAGTACTTC. Protein product: CASTSPAGGPHEQYF. The chain recombines TRBV27 with TRBJ2-7, with 9 bases aligning to TRBD2. CDR3 length equals 15 residues. Germline CDR1 reads MNHEY; CDR2 reads SMNVEV (reference sequence). V was pared by 7 bases and J by 5 bases, with 12 bases of the junction left unmatched.

This clone was counted a single time. The rearrangement joins TRBV27 to TRBJ1-2, with unresolved D. V gave up 5 bases and J gave up 2 bases, with 12 bases separating them. The CDR3 is made up of 14 amino acids. Germline lookup yields CDR1 MNHEY and CDR2 SMNVEV (reference sequence). The CDR3 DNA is TGTGCCAGCAGTCCCTATTCCGAGAACTATGGCTACACCTTC. Translating gives CASSPYSENYGYTF.

In this sample, this clone is large. The chain joins TRBV28 to TRBJ1-2; D may be TRBD1 (5 bases). Germline CDR1 MDHEN, CDR2 SYDVKM. The CDR3 is made up of 17 amino acids. V was trimmed by 5 bases and J by 0 bases, leaving 19 bases between them. CDR3 DNA: TGTGCCAGCAGTCCTCTTGACAGTGAGTCGGCTAACTATGGCTACACCTTC. Translating it yields CASSPLDSESANYGYTF.

The chain has TRBV4-1 and TRBJ1-3; the match to TRBD1 covers 10 bases. Germline values: CDR1 MGHRA, CDR2 YSYEKL. The CDR3 covers 16 residues. Germline trimming cut 3 bases from V and 6 bases from J; bases unmatched to any gene: 8. CDR3 loop: CASSQSAGTGENTIYF. CDR3 coding DNA: TGCGCCAGCAGCCAGTCAGCCGGGACAGGGGAAAACACCATATATTTT.

Note on this clone: Additional DNA sequences in this sample encode the identical CDR3. The V call is TRBV9, the J call TRBJ1-3; D remains unclear. Deletions cut 5 bases from V and 4 bases from J, with 7 bases between. CDR3 length: 12 residues. Germline V gene lookup returns CDR1 SGDLS and CDR2 YYNGEE. The CDR3 DNA reads TGTGCCAGCAGTCCTACAGGAAACACCATATATTTT. As protein: CASSPTGNTIYF.

J is TRBJ1-3 and V is TRBV28; D remains unclear. Germline CDR1 and CDR2: MDHEN and SYDVKM. The CDR3 totals 15 residues. V was pared by 1 base and J by 10 bases, with 17 bases between. Here the CDR3 reads CASSLLRRKQETIYF. The CDR3 coding sequence is TGTGCCAGCAGTTTATTACGACGGAAACAAGAAACCATATATTTT.

The genes are TRBV5-4 and TRBJ2-7; the D gene could be TRBD1 or TRBD2 (6 bases each). From germline, CDR1 is SGHNT and CDR2 YYREEE (reference sequence). V was pared by 4 bases and J by 1 base, with 18 bases between. The CDR3 spans 16 residues. The CDR3 loop reads CASSQDSGGGSYEQYF. The CDR3 nucleotides are TGTGCCAGCAGCCAAGATAGCGGAGGGGGATCCTACGAGCAGTACTTC.

This chain links TRBV5-8 with TRBJ1-5; possibly TRBD1 for D (5 bases). Trimming pared 3 bases from V and 7 bases from J, leaving 14 bases between. The CDR3 spans 14 residues. Germline CDR1 is SGHTS and CDR2 is YDEGEE. The CDR3 bases are TGTGCCAGCAGCTCGGACCTATGGGGGCAGCCCCAGCATTTT. Its translation: CASSSDLWGQPQHF.

The gene calls are TRBV19 and TRBJ2-7; 9 nucleotides align to TRBD1. The CDR3 consists of 16 residues. The V and J ends lost 3 bases and 6 bases, in that order; junction bases with no gene match: 12. Germline loops: CDR1 LNHDA, CDR2 SQIVND (reference sequence). The CDR3 sequence: CASSMSPSGQGFEQYF. The CDR3 nucleotides are TGTGCCAGTAGTATGTCCCCGTCTGGACAGGGGTTCGAGCAGTACTTC.

CDR3 bases: TGTGCCAGCAGCTTAAACTCCAGGGGGATGGATTGGAGCACAGATACGCAGTATTTT. It yields the protein CASSLNSRGMDWSTDTQYF. V is TRBV13 and J is TRBJ2-3; TRBD1 agrees at 7 bases. The germline V gene has CDR1 PRHDT and CDR2 FYEKMQ (reference sequence). V lost 2 bases and J lost 0; bases outside the gene matches: 14. The CDR3 runs to 19 residues.

The J gene is TRBJ2-6, the V gene TRBV28; perhaps TRBD1 as D (6 bases). Germline assignment: CDR1 MDHEN and CDR2 SYDVKM. The CDR3 runs to 17 residues. Deletions cut 5 bases from V and 0 bases from J, with 14 bases between. The CDR3 region is CASSPQGPSSGANVLTF. The CDR3 bases are TGTGCCAGCAGTCCCCAGGGGCCGAGCTCTGGGGCCAACGTCCTGACTTTC.

This CDR3 is CSVMWTSLSYEQYF. In DNA, the CDR3 is TGCAGCGTAATGTGGACTAGCCTCTCCTACGAGCAGTACTTC. The chain uses TRBV29-1 and TRBJ2-7; 8 positions agree with TRBD2. This CDR3 has 14 amino acids. V was clipped by 6 bases and J by 0 bases; unmatched bases: 7. Germline CDR1 is SQVTM and CDR2 is ANQGSEA.

This chain joins TRBV2 and TRBJ2-7; 9 nucleotides align to TRBD1. V dropped 1 base and J dropped 2; count of bases not matched to a gene: 3. Germline lookup yields CDR1 SNHLY and CDR2 FYNNEI. CDR3 size: 15 residues. This chain's CDR3 is CASSEGGQGTYEQYF. CDR3 bases: TGTGCCAGCAGTGAAGGGGGACAGGGTACCTACGAGCAGTACTTC.

The V call is TRBV18, the J call TRBJ1-2, with 9 bases lining up with TRBD1. Trimming at V came to 4 bases and at J to 2 bases, leaving 8 bases not matched to a gene. The CDR3 totals 16 residues. CDR1 is KGHSH, CDR2 LQKENI, per germline. The CDR3: CASSQVPGQGNYGYTF. The CDR3 bases are TGTGCCAGCTCACAAGTCCCGGGACAGGGAAACTATGGCTACACCTTC.

This clone was counted only a few times. The junction departs from the called germline gene at one end, perhaps through a read error. This CDR3 is also generated by other DNA sequences in the sample. The gene calls are TRBV4-1 and TRBJ2-7, with 8 bases that match TRBD2. CDR3 length equals 16 residues. Germline V gene data show CDR1 as MGHRA and CDR2 as YSYEKL. The CDR3 is CASSHESGRGGDEQYF. Written as DNA, the CDR3 is TGTGCCAGCAGCCACGAAAGCGGGAGAGGGGGTGACGAGCAGTACTTC.

This clone was found many times. The gene calls are TRBV16 and TRBJ2-7; D ambiguous. Germline CDR1 KGHSY, CDR2 FQNENV. The CDR3 runs to 13 residues. V shed 5 bases and J shed 4 bases, with 12 bases lying between them. CDR3 in amino acids: CASSGSMGYEQYF. The DNA of the CDR3 is TGTGCCAGCAGCGGATCCATGGGGTACGAGCAGTACTTC.

The V and J genes are TRBV5-6 and TRBJ2-3; 10 bases align to TRBD2. Germline V gives CDR1 SGHDT, CDR2 YYEEEE. The CDR3 sequence is 15 residues long. V gave up 4 bases and J gave up 7 bases; unmatched junction bases: 9. The CDR3 bases are TGTGCCAGCAGCCCTACGACTAGCGGGTCACATACGCAGTATTTT. Translated, it gives CASSPTTSGSHTQYF.

The chain links TRBV7-2 to TRBJ2-1; TRBD2 aligns across 7 bases. This CDR3 spans 19 amino acids. Trimming at V came to 1 base and at J to 4 bases, leaving 16 bases not matched to a gene. Germline CDR1 and CDR2: SGHTA and FQGNSA. CDR3 in amino acids: CASSLGRGGNTYRYNEQFF. CDR3 DNA: TGTGCCAGCAGCTTAGGGAGGGGAGGGAACACGTACCGGTACAATGAGCAGTTCTTC.

The chain recombines TRBV7-3 with TRBJ2-1; 7 positions agree with TRBD1. Per germline, CDR1 SGHTA and CDR2 FQGTGA. The CDR3 is made up of 14 amino acids. Losses at the gene ends were 5 bases for V and 9 bases for J; bases not matched to a gene: 10. DNA for the CDR3: TGTGCCAGCAGCCCCTCAGACAGGGCAGGTGAGCAGTTCTTC. This codes for CASSPSDRAGEQFF.

J is TRBJ2-7 and V is TRBV7-8, with D possibly being TRBD2 (7 bases). With 0 bases removed from V and 2 bases from J, the gap between germline ends came to 14 bases. This CDR3 spans 16 amino acids. Per the germline V gene, CDR1 is SGHVS and CDR2 is FQNEAQ. The CDR3 is CASSLALAAGAYEQYF. The DNA of the CDR3 is TGTGCCAGCAGCTTAGCGCTAGCGGCAGGGGCCTACGAGCAGTACTTC.

This clone was recorded many times. The chain has TRBV19 and TRBJ1-1, with a weak D call TRBD1 (6 bases). Deletions cut 5 bases from V and 6 bases from J, with 10 bases between. The germline V gene has CDR1 LNHDA and CDR2 SQIVND (reference sequence). This CDR3 is built from 12 residues. CDR3 amino acids: CASSWGQAEAFF. As DNA, the CDR3 is TGTGCCAGTAGTTGGGGGCAGGCTGAAGCTTTCTTT.

The J gene is TRBJ2-5, the V gene TRBV7-9; D is undetermined. CDR1 and CDR2 from the germline V gene are SEHNR and FQNEAQ (reference sequence). The CDR3 covers 14 residues. Trimming removed 1 base from V and 10 bases from J, with 16 bases in between. CDR3 region: CASSLGVPLLDQYF. CDR3 bases: TGTGCCAGCAGCTTAGGGGTCCCCCTTCTGGACCAGTACTTC.

This rearrangement joins TRBV9 to TRBJ1-1; D gene uncertain. The CDR3 runs 14 residues. Deletions cut 0 bases from V and 1 base from J, with 7 bases between. Germline V gene sequence: CDR1 SGDLS, CDR2 YYNGEE. The CDR3 sequence: CASSVGSGNTEAFF. CDR3 DNA sequence: TGTGCCAGCAGCGTAGGAAGCGGGAACACTGAAGCTTTCTTT.

The chain links TRBV28 to TRBJ2-1; tentatively, D is TRBD2 (6 bases). V dropped 3 bases and J dropped 8 bases, with 20 bases sitting between them. The CDR3 is 16 residues long. Germline V gene lookup returns CDR1 MDHEN and CDR2 SYDVKM. The CDR3 protein is CASSFAGREGFYEQFF. CDR3 sequence (DNA): TGTGCCAGCAGTTTTGCGGGGCGCGAGGGATTCTATGAGCAGTTCTTC.

V and J are TRBV18 and TRBJ1-4; D remains ambiguous. This CDR3 contains 15 residues. Looked up from germline, CDR1 is KGHSH and CDR2 is LQKENI. The V end was cut by 2 bases, the J end by 0 bases, with 7 bases between. CDR3: CASSPARATNEKLFF. CDR3 in DNA: TGTGCCAGCTCACCAGCAAGGGCAACTAATGAAAAACTGTTTTTT. Variable domain in full (rest from reference TRBV18 and TRBJ1-4): NAGVMQNPRHLVRRRGQEARLRCSPMKGHSHVYWYRQLPEEGLKFMVYLQKENIIDESGMPKERFSAEFPKEGPSILRIQQVVRGDSAAYFCASSPARATNEKLFFGSGTQLSVL.